These 26 T cell receptor beta chains share one sample of origin, sequenced in a study of blood T cells in healthy people across ages. It was with a sample-barcoded 5' primer and a J-beta primer mix that a second PCR of about 6 to 12 cycles was run. TCRdb used MiXCR to reprocess the 5' RACE reads, holding one entry per CDR3 protein. The sample shows more than 1,000,000 distinct CDR3 sequences, approximately 25% of them seen only once. This sample was shared with a second study, whose subject was T cells of mothers and their children.

Sequenced input: blood. The receptors here all came from a girl aged 2-10 years in good health.

The rearrangement links TRBV4-1 to TRBJ2-1; D uncertain. The CDR3 is 16 residues long. V dropped 3 bases and J dropped 5 bases, with 17 bases sitting between them. Germline CDR1 reads MGHRA; CDR2 reads YSYEKL. CDR3 nucleotide sequence: TGCGCCAGCAGCCAGGACCGAGGTATGGGCCACAATGAGCAGTTCTTC. Its translation is CASSQDRGMGHNEQFF.

This chain links TRBV29-1 with TRBJ2-1; no firm D call. Germline V gene data show CDR1 as SQVTM and CDR2 as ANQGSEA. V shed 7 bases and J shed 2 bases, with 12 bases lying between them. The CDR3 is 13 amino acids. CDR3 amino acids: CSAVGFTYNEQFF. The CDR3 DNA sequence: TGCAGCGCTGTGGGTTTTACCTACAATGAGCAGTTCTTC.

This clonotype turned up a few times. The gene calls are TRBV5-6 and TRBJ2-1; D perhaps matches TRBD1 (6 bases). With 4 bases removed from V and 2 bases from J, the gap between germline ends came to 13 bases. This CDR3 is built from 15 residues. Germline V CDR1 and CDR2: SGHDT, YYEEEE. CDR3 nucleotide sequence: TGTGCCAGCAGCGAGGGGGTAGGGGCCTACAATGAGCAGTTCTTC. Its translation is CASSEGVGAYNEQFF.

The chain has TRBV12-5 and TRBJ1-1; D ambiguous. This CDR3 comprises 15 residues. The V end lost 4 bases, the J end lost 0 bases, and 12 bases lay between the germline ends. Germline CDR1 and CDR2: LGHNT and FRNRAP. In nucleotides, the CDR3 is TGTGCTAGTGGTTGGGTGGGCCCCATGAACACTGAAGCTTTCTTT. It is translated as CASGWVGPMNTEAFF.

This clonotype has only a few counts. The genes are TRBV9 and TRBJ2-5, with 10 nucleotides matching TRBD2. CDR3 length: 16 residues. J gave up 11 bases and V 2 bases, and 15 bases lay outside the gene matches. Germline V gene sequence: CDR1 SGDLS, CDR2 YYNGEE. CDR3 DNA: TGTGCCAGCAGCGTGGTCCCGGGACTAGCGCGTCATAGGCAGTACTTC. This sequence encodes CASSVVPGLARHRQYF.

The rearrangement joins TRBV3-1 to TRBJ1-6, with D hard to call. Trimming shortened V by 7 bases and J by 10 bases, and 17 bases separated the two germline ends. The length of the CDR3 is 14 residues. Germline CDR1 is LGHDT and CDR2 is YNNKEL (reference sequence). The CDR3 loop is CASTTASGGSPLHF. The CDR3 DNA is TGTGCCAGCACCACGGCTAGCGGCGGATCACCCCTCCACTTT.

This clonotype has just one count. The CDR3 carries no conserved terminal phenylalanine or tryptophan, so it likely arises from a read error. The rearrangement links TRBV29-1 to TRBJ2-1; 7 nucleotides align to TRBD2. V was pared by 6 bases and J by 4 bases, with 9 bases of the junction left unmatched. Germline CDR1 SQVTM, CDR2 ANQGSEA. This CDR3 region has 14 residues. The CDR3 nucleotides are TGCAGCGTCCTGCGGGAGACACAATACAATGAGCAGTTCCTC. Amino acid sequence: CSVLRETQYNEQFL.

A word on this clonotype: A read error may produce the germline difference seen at one junction end. This chain uses TRBV7-9 with TRBJ2-5; 13 bases align to TRBD2. The CDR3 consists of 16 residues. CDR1 and CDR2 from the germline V gene are SEHNR and FQNEAQ (reference sequence). CDR3 amino acids: CSSSRTSGGAEETQYF. CDR3 in DNA: TGTTCCAGCAGCCGGACTAGCGGGGGAGCCGAAGAGACCCAGTACTTC.

This chain joins TRBV9 and TRBJ2-2, with D maybe TRBD1 (5 bases). V was pared by 6 bases and J by 1 base, with 13 bases between. The germline V gene has CDR1 SGDLS and CDR2 YYNGEE. The CDR3 has 15 amino acids. DNA for the CDR3: TGTGCCAGCACCTTAAAGGACATGAACACCGGGGAGCTGTTTTTT. Encoded protein: CASTLKDMNTGELFF.

The table lists this clonotype with a few counts. Here the CDR3 DNA reads TGTGCCAGCAGCCCTGTCCCGGGACAGGTCCGAGGCTACACCTTC. Translation gives CASSPVPGQVRGYTF. V is TRBV5-6 and J is TRBJ1-2, with 8 bases fitting TRBD1. Unmatched junction bases numbered 13, after V lost 4 bases and J lost 8 bases. Germline CDR1 is SGHDT and CDR2 is YYEEEE. The CDR3 length is 15 residues.

The chain couples TRBV20-1 to TRBJ2-7; TRBD1 might be the D (6 bases). Trimming removed 3 bases at V and 6 bases at J, with 18 bases between. This CDR3 is 14 amino acids long. CDR1 and CDR2 from the germline V gene are DFQATT and SNEGSKA (reference sequence). CDR3 in amino acids: CSARDTGSPIEQYF. Here the CDR3 DNA reads TGCAGTGCTAGGGATACAGGGAGTCCGATCGAGCAGTACTTC.

This clonotype was recorded a few times. At one boundary the junction diverges from the germline segment, which might be a read error. The rearrangement uses TRBV29-1 and TRBJ2-3; a possible D gene is TRBD2 (6 bases). The germline gives CDR1 SQVTM, CDR2 ANQGSEA. There are 13 residues in the CDR3. CDR3 sequence: CSVEAGTWDTQYF. The DNA for the CDR3 is TGCAGCGTCGAAGCCGGGACTTGGGATACGCAGTATTTT.

The J gene is TRBJ2-1, the V gene TRBV28; 8 bases are shared with TRBD2. CDR1 MDHEN and CDR2 SYDVKM come from the germline V gene. The CDR3 sequence is 15 residues long. V shed 3 bases, J shed 8 bases, and the junction held 9 bases outside the gene matches. CDR3: CASSFLLADGDEQFF. The CDR3 region has the DNA TGTGCCAGCAGTTTTCTACTAGCGGATGGCGATGAGCAGTTCTTC.

In its sample, this clonotype was seen a few times. The chain links TRBV24-1 to TRBJ2-5; TRBD2 agrees at 12 bases. Unmatched junction bases numbered 9, after V lost 4 bases and J lost 4 bases. The CDR3 is made up of 17 amino acids. CDR1 is KGHDR, CDR2 SFDVKD, per germline. The CDR3: CATSDITSGRRVETQYF. The CDR3 region has the DNA TGTGCCACCAGTGACATAACTAGCGGGAGGCGAGTAGAGACCCAGTACTTC.

The rearrangement joins TRBV7-8 to TRBJ2-5, with no clear D. The DNA end lines up better with TRBJ2-1; the J call may be wrong. Germline V CDR1 and CDR2: SGHVS, FQNEAQ. The CDR3 is 15 residues long. The CDR3 coding sequence is TGTGCCAGCAGCTTAGTAAGTCACACTAACAATGAGCAGTTCTTC. Residues: CASSLVSHTNNEQFF.

This clonotype was counted between two and nine times. The chain employs TRBV6-6 and TRBJ2-5; D is unclear. Between the trimmed V and J ends, which lost 2 bases and 5 bases, there was a span of 12 bases. This CDR3 spans 14 amino acids. Per the germline V gene, CDR1 is MNHNY and CDR2 is SVGAGI (reference sequence). The chain's CDR3 is CASSYRLEWETQYF. As DNA, the CDR3 is TGTGCCAGCAGTTACCGTCTAGAATGGGAGACCCAGTACTTC.

This chain uses TRBV10-3 with TRBJ1-4; D unclear. V was shortened by 10 bases and J by 5 bases, with 11 bases between the two germline ends. Per the germline V gene, CDR1 is ENHRY and CDR2 is SYGVKD. This CDR3 contains 12 residues. The CDR3 DNA reads as TGTGCCACCAGGCCGGCAAATGAAAAACTGTTTTTT. Its protein product is CATRPANEKLFF.

The V gene is TRBV28, the J gene TRBJ2-2; TRBD1 agrees at 10 bases. Germline V gives CDR1 MDHEN, CDR2 SYDVKM. This CDR3 spans 16 amino acids. With 11 bases clipped from V and 0 bases from J, the junction kept 9 bases outside the gene matches. The CDR3, as DNA: TGTGCCGTTATGACAGGGGGCCTGTCGAACACCGGGGAGCTGTTTTTT. Encoded protein: CAVMTGGLSNTGELFF.

V gene TRBV6-2 or TRBV6-3 combines with J gene TRBJ2-1; D is perhaps TRBD1 or TRBD2 (5 bases each). The CDR3 contains 14 residues. V was clipped by 6 bases and J by 8 bases, with 17 bases between them. CDR1 and CDR2 (germline): MNHEY, SVGEGT. The CDR3 DNA reads TGTGCCAGCAGCTTTTCTGGGGGTTTCGATGAGCAGTTCTTC. This codes for CASSFSGGFDEQFF.

V gene TRBV11-3 combines with J gene TRBJ2-2; TRBD1 matches 8 bases. V was pared by 3 bases and J by 4 bases, with 1 base of the junction left unmatched. Germline CDR1 reads SGHNT; CDR2 reads YENEEA. The CDR3 is 14 residues long. CDR3 sequence reads: CASSFRGRTGELFF. The CDR3 DNA sequence: TGTGCCAGCAGCTTCAGGGGGCGCACCGGGGAGCTGTTTTTT.

This chain joins TRBV6-5 and TRBJ2-1; D unresolved. Germline V gene data show CDR1 as MNHEY and CDR2 as SVGAGI. V lost 0 bases to trimming and J lost 2 bases, with 14 bases between them. This CDR3 comprises 17 residues. Here the CDR3 reads CASSYSEVWSAYNEQFF. The CDR3 DNA is TGTGCCAGCAGTTACTCAGAGGTGTGGAGCGCCTACAATGAGCAGTTCTTC.

The table lists this clonotype with a few counts. V and J are TRBV4-1 and TRBJ2-7, with a weak D call TRBD1 (5 bases). The CDR3 length is 16 residues. The V and J ends lost 1 base and 5 bases respectively, with 18 bases between them. In germline, CDR1 is MGHRA, CDR2 YSYEKL. CDR3 region: CASSQADVPREDEQYF. For the CDR3, the DNA is TGCGCCAGCAGCCAAGCGGACGTGCCCAGGGAAGACGAGCAGTACTTC.

The gene calls are TRBV6-1 and TRBJ2-2, with 11 bases identical to TRBD1. The CDR3 runs to 15 residues. The ends lost 6 bases at V and 3 bases at J; junction bases unmatched: 3. CDR1 and CDR2 (germline): MNHNS, SASEGT. The CDR3 here is CASRVGQGDTGELFF. The CDR3 DNA is TGTGCCAGCAGGGTGGGACAGGGGGACACCGGGGAGCTGTTTTTT.

This clonotype was found many times. CDR3 DNA sequence: TGTGCCAGCAGCCGGGCGGCGTCCTACGAGCAGTACTTC. Amino acids: CASSRAASYEQYF. The V and J genes are TRBV3-1 and TRBJ2-7, with D hard to call. V gave up 4 bases and J gave up 1 base, with 8 bases separating them. The length of the CDR3 is 13 residues. Germline V gene sequence: CDR1 LGHDT, CDR2 YNNKEL (reference sequence).

This clonotype was seen a handful of times. The J gene is TRBJ2-5, the V gene TRBV12-3 or TRBV12-4; D possibly matches TRBD1 or TRBD2 (6 bases each). The J call is in doubt because the DNA end fits TRBJ2-7 better. The CDR3 is made up of 15 amino acids. As DNA, the CDR3 is TGTGCCAGCAGTCCCGGGGGCAGTGCCTCCTACGAGCAGTACTTC. It yields the protein CASSPGGSASYEQYF.

This clonotype was detected only a few times. A junction end diverges from the germline sequence, so it may reflect a read error. The chain is built from TRBV6-1 and TRBJ2-5; 12 positions agree with TRBD2. The J call may be mistaken, given a closer DNA end match to TRBJ2-1. CDR3 size: 18 residues. The germline CDR1 and CDR2 sequences are MNHNS and SASEGT. The CDR3 loop reads CAGSGGLAGRTLINEQFF. CDR3 DNA: TGTGCCGGCAGTGGGGGACTAGCGGGCCGAACACTTATCAATGAGCAGTTCTTC.